The 12 T cell receptor beta chains reported below all come from one sample, sequenced in a study of blood T cells in healthy people across ages. The authors ran a second PCR of about 6 to 11 cycles using a sample-barcoded 5' primer and a J-beta primer mix. TCRdb recomputed calls from the 5' RACE reads with MiXCR, one row per CDR3 protein. The sample comprises 850,000 to 1,000,000 distinct CDR3 sequences, 40% to 60% of which are singletons, and about an eighth rests with the top ten. The sample taken for sequencing was blood. Receptor source: a young man in good health.

This clonotype has a handful of counts. The gene calls are TRBV10-3 and TRBJ1-6; D is uncertain. The CDR3 spans 12 residues. Looked up from germline, CDR1 is ENHRY and CDR2 is SYGVKD. V lost 7 bases and J 8 bases, leaving 9 bases between the germline ends. The CDR3 DNA reads TGTGCCATCAAGGACGGGGATTCACCCCTCCACTTT. Residues: CAIKDGDSPLHF.

This clonotype was picked up a small number of times. The chain links TRBV29-1 to TRBJ2-5; 9 bases are shared with TRBD1. V lost 6 bases and J lost 4; bases outside the gene matches: 3. CDR1 is SQVTM, CDR2 ANQGSEA, per germline. The CDR3 is 12 residues long. In DNA, the CDR3 is TGCAGCGTGCAGACAGGGGGAGAGACCCAGTACTTC. Its translation: CSVQTGGETQYF. The variable domain in full, completed from reference TRBV29-1 and TRBJ2-5, reads SAVISQKPSRDICQRGTSLTIQCQVDSQVTMMFWYRQQPGQSLTLIATANQGSEATYESGFVIDKFPISRPNLTFSTLTVSNMSPEDSSIYLCSVQTGGETQYFGPGTRLLVL.

The V and J genes are TRBV29-1 and TRBJ2-7; D is unresolved. CDR1 is SQVTM and CDR2 is ANQGSEA in the germline V gene. This CDR3 region has 15 residues. The V end was cut by 6 bases, the J end by 0 bases, with 18 bases between. CDR3 DNA: TGCAGCGTCCAAGACCCAGCTGATAGCTCCTACGAGCAGTACTTC. This translates into CSVQDPADSSYEQYF.

The J gene is TRBJ1-4, the V gene TRBV15; D call uncertain. CDR1 LNHNV and CDR2 YYDKDF come from the germline V gene (reference sequence). The CDR3 has 15 residues. Between the trimmed V and J ends, which lost 1 base and 6 bases, there was a span of 12 bases. CDR3: CATSRVRSWDEKLFF. In nucleotides, the CDR3 is TGTGCCACCAGCAGAGTAAGGTCCTGGGATGAAAAACTGTTTTTT.

This clonotype was detected a few times. The rearrangement uses TRBV25-1 and TRBJ2-5; D ambiguous. The CDR3 runs 16 residues. Germline CDR1 is MGHDK and CDR2 is SYGVNS. Trimming took off 1 base at V and 1 base at J, with 13 bases between the two ends. The CDR3 DNA is TGTGCCAGCAGTGAATTTGACGGGCGTATCCAAGAGACCCAGTACTTC. Its protein is CASSEFDGRIQETQYF.

The sample holds many counts of this clonotype. This chain joins TRBV6-5 and TRBJ2-7, with D possibly being TRBD1 (5 bases). CDR3 size: 13 residues. Germline V gene data show CDR1 as MNHEY and CDR2 as SVGAGI. The V and J ends lost 0 bases and 4 bases respectively, with 7 bases between them. In nucleotides, the CDR3 is TGTGCCAGCAGTTACTCGAAGGGGTACGAGCAGTACTTC. It encodes CASSYSKGYEQYF.

This clonotype has just a few counts. The V and J genes are TRBV3-1 and TRBJ2-5; possibly TRBD1 or TRBD2 for D (5 bases each). CDR1 and CDR2 (germline): LGHDT, YNNKEL (reference sequence). The CDR3 covers 15 residues. V lost 4 bases and J lost 2, with 14 bases in between. CDR3 bases: TGTGCCAGCAGCCCTGGGACGGTGATACAAGAGACCCAGTACTTC. Protein: CASSPGTVIQETQYF.

V and J are TRBV20-1 and TRBJ2-3, with a weak D call TRBD2 (6 bases). Trimming cost V 6 bases and J 0 bases, with 10 bases left between them. Germline lookup yields CDR1 DFQATT and CDR2 SNEGSKA (reference sequence). This CDR3 is built from 13 residues. CDR3 DNA sequence: TGCAGTGCCACCGGGACTAGCACAGATACGCAGTATTTT. The encoded protein is CSATGTSTDTQYF.

The chain employs TRBV4-3 and TRBJ2-1; D unclear. Germline values: CDR1 LGHNA, CDR2 YSLEER. This CDR3 has 13 residues. With 0 bases removed from V and 10 bases from J, the gap between germline ends came to 10 bases. The CDR3 is CASSQDRLGEQFF. CDR3 DNA: TGCGCCAGCAGCCAAGATAGGCTCGGGGAGCAGTTCTTC.

The chain links TRBV4-2 to TRBJ2-3; 9 bases match TRBD2. This CDR3 comprises 16 residues. Germline V gene data show CDR1 as LGHNA and CDR2 as YNFKEQ. The junction had 5 bases not matched to a gene; V was cut back by 0 bases and J by 4 bases. Here the CDR3 reads CASSQEASGVADTQYF. Written as DNA, the CDR3 is TGTGCCAGCAGCCAAGAGGCTAGCGGGGTTGCAGATACGCAGTATTTT.

This clonotype has only one observation. The genes are TRBV29-1 and TRBJ1-2, with a tentative D call TRBD1 (6 bases). This CDR3 is built from 14 residues. Trimming cost V 0 bases and J 8 bases, with 16 bases left between them. Germline CDR1 reads SQVTM; CDR2 reads ANQGSEA. The DNA for the CDR3 is TGCAGCGTTGAAGAAGGGGGAGGGCCCCGGGGCTACACCTTC. It codes for CSVEEGGGPRGYTF.

The V call is TRBV4-1, the J call TRBJ2-5, with D possibly being TRBD2 (6 bases). The CDR3 has 15 residues. V lost 8 bases to trimming and J lost 5 bases, with 21 bases between them. In germline, CDR1 is MGHRA, CDR2 YSYEKL. CDR3 amino acids: CASSADETRMETQYF. The CDR3, as DNA: TGCGCCAGCTCTGCAGATGAGACTAGGATGGAGACCCAGTACTTC.